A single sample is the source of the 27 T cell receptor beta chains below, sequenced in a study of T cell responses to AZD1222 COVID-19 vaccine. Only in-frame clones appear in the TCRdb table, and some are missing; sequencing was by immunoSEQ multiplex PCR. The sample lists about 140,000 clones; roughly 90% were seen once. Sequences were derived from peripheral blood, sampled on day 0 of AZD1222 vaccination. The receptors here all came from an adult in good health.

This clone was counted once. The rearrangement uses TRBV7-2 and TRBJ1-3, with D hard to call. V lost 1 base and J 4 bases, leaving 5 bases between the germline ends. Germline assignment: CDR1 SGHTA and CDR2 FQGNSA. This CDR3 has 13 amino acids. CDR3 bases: TGTGCCAGCAGCTTAGAGGTGGGAAACACCATATATTTT. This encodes CASSLEVGNTIYF.

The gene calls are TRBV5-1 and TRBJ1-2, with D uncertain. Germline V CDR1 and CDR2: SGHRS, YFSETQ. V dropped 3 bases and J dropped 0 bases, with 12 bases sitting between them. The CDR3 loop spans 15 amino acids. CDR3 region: CASSSATGANYGYTF. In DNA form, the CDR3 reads TGCGCCAGCAGCTCCGCGACCGGGGCTAACTATGGCTACACCTTC.

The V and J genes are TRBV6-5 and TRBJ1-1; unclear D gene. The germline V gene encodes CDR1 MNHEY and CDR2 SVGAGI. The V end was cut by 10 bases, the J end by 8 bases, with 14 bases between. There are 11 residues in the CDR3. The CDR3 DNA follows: TGTGCCACCCAAGGAAGTCTCGAAGCTTTCTTT. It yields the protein CATQGSLEAFF.

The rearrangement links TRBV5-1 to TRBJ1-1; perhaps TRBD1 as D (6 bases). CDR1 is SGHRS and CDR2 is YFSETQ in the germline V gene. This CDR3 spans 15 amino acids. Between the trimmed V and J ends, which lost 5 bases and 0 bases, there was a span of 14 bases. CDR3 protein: CASSSWTAMNTEAFF. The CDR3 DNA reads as TGCGCCAGCAGTTCGTGGACAGCGATGAACACTGAAGCTTTCTTT.

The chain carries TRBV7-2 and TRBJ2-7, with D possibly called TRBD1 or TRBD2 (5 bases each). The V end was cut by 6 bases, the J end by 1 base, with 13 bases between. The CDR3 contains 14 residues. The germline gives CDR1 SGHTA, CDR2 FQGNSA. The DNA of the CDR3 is TGTGCCAGCAGGATGGGGACGGATTCCTACGAGCAGTACTTC. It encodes CASRMGTDSYEQYF.

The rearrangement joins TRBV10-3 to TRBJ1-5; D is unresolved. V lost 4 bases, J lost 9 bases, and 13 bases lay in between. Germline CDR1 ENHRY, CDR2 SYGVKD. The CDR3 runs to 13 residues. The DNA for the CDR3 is TGTGCCATCAGTGCCCCTCCCGAGAGGCCCCAGCATTTT. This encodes CAISAPPERPQHF.

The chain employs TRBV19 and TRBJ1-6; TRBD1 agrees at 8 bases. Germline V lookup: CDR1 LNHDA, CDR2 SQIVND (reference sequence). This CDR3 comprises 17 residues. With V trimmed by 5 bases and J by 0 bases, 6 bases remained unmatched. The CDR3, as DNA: TGTGCCAGTAGTGTCATACAGGGGGACTCCTATAATTCACCCCTCCACTTT. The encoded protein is CASSVIQGDSYNSPLHF.

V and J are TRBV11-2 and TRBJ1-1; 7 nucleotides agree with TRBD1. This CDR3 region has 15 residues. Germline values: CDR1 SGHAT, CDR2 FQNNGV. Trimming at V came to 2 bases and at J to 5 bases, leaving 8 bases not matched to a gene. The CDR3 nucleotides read TGTGCCAGCAGCTTACGACTTCAGGGGGTTACTGAAGCTTTCTTT. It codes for CASSLRLQGVTEAFF.

In nucleotides, the CDR3 is TGTGCCAGCTCACCCCAGACAGGGGGGAATGAAAAACTGTTTTTT. Translating gives CASSPQTGGNEKLFF. The chain joins TRBV18 to TRBJ1-4, with 9 bases fitting TRBD1. Germline V CDR1 and CDR2: KGHSH, LQKENI. Trimming removed 3 bases from V and 5 bases from J; junction bases left unmatched: 4. There are 15 residues in the CDR3.

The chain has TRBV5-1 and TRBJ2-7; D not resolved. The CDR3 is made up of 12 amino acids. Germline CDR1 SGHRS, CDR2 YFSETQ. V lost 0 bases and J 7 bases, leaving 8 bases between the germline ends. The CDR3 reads CASSLDGSEQYF. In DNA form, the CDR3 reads TGCGCCAGCAGCTTGGACGGATCGGAGCAGTACTTC.

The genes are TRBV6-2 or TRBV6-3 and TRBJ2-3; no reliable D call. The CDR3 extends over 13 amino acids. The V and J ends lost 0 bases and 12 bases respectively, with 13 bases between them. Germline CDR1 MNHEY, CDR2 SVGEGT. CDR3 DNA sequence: TGTGCCAGCAGTTACTCGAATGGCGTGTCACAGTATTTT. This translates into CASSYSNGVSQYF.

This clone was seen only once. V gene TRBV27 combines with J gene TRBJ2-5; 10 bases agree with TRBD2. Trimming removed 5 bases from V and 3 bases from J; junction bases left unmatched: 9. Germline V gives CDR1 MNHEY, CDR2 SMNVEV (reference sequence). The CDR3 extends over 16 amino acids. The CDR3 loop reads CASSPLQRGGEETQYF. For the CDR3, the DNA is TGTGCCAGCAGTCCTCTCCAGCGGGGGGGCGAAGAGACCCAGTACTTC.

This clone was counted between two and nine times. CDR3 in amino acids: CSATALNEQFF. In nucleotides, the CDR3 is TGCAGTGCTACCGCCTTGAATGAGCAGTTCTTC. This sequence joins TRBV20-1 and TRBJ2-1; unclear D gene. The length of the CDR3 is 11 residues. Germline V lookup: CDR1 DFQATT, CDR2 SNEGSKA (reference sequence). Between the trimmed V and J ends, which lost 4 bases and 7 bases, there was a span of 8 bases.

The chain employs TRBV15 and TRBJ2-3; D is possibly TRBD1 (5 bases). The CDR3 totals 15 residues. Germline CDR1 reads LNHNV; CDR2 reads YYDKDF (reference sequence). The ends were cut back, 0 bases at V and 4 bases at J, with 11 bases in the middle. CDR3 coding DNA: TGTGCCACCAGCAGAGATGTAGGGGATCCAGATACGCAGTATTTT. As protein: CATSRDVGDPDTQYF.

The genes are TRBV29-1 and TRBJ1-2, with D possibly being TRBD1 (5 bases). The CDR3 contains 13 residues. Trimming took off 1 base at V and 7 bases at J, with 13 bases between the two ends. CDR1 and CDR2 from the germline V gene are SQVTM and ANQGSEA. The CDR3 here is CSVEVQGGFGYTF. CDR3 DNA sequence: TGCAGCGTTGAAGTCCAGGGTGGGTTTGGCTACACCTTC.

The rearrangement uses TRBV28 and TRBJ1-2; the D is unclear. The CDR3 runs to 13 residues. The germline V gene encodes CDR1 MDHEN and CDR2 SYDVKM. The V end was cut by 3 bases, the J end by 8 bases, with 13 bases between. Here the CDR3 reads CASSFIESRGYTF. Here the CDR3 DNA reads TGTGCCAGCAGTTTCATAGAGTCGCGGGGCTACACCTTC.

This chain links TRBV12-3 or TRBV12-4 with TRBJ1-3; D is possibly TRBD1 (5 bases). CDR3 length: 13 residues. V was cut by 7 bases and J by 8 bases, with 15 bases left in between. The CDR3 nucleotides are TGTGCCAGCAAACTGGCCGGGGCGGACACCATATATTTT. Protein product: CASKLAGADTIYF.

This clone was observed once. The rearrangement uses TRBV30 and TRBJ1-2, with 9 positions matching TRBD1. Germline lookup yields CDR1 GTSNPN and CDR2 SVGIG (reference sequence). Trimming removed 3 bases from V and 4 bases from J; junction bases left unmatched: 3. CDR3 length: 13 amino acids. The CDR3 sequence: CAWSLQGAYGYTF. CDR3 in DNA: TGTGCCTGGAGCCTACAGGGGGCCTATGGCTACACCTTC.

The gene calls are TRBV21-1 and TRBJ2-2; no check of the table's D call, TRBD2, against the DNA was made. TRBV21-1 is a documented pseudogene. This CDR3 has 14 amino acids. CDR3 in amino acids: CASTREVPTGELFF. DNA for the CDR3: TGTGCCAGCACCCGGGAGGTTCCCACCGGGGAGCTGTTTTTT.

The CDR3 loop is CASSPGAHSGNTIYF. For the CDR3, the DNA is TGCGCCAGCAGCCCCGGGGCTCACTCTGGAAACACCATATATTTT. The chain carries TRBV4-1 and TRBJ1-3; possibly TRBD1 for D (5 bases). The CDR3 extends over 15 amino acids. CDR1 MGHRA and CDR2 YSYEKL come from the germline V gene. The V end lost 4 bases, the J end lost 0 bases, and 10 bases lay between the germline ends.

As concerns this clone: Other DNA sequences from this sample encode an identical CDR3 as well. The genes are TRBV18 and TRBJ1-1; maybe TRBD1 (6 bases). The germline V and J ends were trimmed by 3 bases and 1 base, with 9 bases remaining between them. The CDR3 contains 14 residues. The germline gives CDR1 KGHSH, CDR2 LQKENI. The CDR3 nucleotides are TGTGCCAGCTCACCCCAGGGGTCGAACACTGAAGCTTTCTTT. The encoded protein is CASSPQGSNTEAFF.

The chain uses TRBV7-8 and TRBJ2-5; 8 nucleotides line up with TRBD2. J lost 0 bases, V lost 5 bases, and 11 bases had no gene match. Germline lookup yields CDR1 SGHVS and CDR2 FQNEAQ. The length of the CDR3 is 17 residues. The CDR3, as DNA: TGTGCCAGCAGCACCCTGGGGCTAGCGGGCCACCAAGAGACCCAGTACTTC. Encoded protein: CASSTLGLAGHQETQYF.

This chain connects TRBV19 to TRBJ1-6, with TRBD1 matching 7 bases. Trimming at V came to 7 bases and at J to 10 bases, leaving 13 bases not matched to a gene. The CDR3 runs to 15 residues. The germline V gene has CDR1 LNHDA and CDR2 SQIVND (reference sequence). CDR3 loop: CASTEQGPGRSPLHF. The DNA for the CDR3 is TGTGCCAGTACTGAACAGGGGCCCGGGAGATCACCCCTCCACTTT. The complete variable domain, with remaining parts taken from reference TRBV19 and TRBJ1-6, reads DGGITQSPKYLFRKEGQNVTLSCEQNLNHDAMYWYRQDPGQGLRLIYYSQIVNDFQKGDIAEGYSVSREKKESFPLTVTSAQKNPTAFYLCASTEQGPGRSPLHFGNGTRLTVT.

DNA of the CDR3: TGTGCCAGCAGCTTAGGGGGATTGACCACTGAAGCTTTCTTT. Its protein is CASSLGGLTTEAFF. V and J are TRBV11-2 and TRBJ1-1, with D hard to call. Trimming left V 1 base short and J 4 bases short, with 10 bases between. The germline V gene encodes CDR1 SGHAT and CDR2 FQNNGV. There are 14 residues in the CDR3.

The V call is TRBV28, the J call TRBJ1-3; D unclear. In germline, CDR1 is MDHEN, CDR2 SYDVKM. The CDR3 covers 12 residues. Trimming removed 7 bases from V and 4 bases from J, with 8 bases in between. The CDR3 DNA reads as TGTGCCAGCACCTTAATAGGAAACACCATATATTTT. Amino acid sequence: CASTLIGNTIYF.

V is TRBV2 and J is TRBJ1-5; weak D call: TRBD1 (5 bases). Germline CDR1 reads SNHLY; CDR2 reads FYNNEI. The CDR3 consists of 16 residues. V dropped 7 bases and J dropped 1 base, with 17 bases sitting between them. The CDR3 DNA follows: TGTGCCAGCACCCAACATGCCCAGGGCAGCAATCAGCCCCAGCATTTT. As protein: CASTQHAQGSNQPQHF.

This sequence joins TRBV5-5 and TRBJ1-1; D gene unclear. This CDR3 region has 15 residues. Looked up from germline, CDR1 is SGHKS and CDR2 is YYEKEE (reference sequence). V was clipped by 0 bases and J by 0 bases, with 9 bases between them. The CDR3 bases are TGTGCCAGCAGCTTGGTTGTAGAGCTGAACACTGAAGCTTTCTTT. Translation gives CASSLVVELNTEAFF.